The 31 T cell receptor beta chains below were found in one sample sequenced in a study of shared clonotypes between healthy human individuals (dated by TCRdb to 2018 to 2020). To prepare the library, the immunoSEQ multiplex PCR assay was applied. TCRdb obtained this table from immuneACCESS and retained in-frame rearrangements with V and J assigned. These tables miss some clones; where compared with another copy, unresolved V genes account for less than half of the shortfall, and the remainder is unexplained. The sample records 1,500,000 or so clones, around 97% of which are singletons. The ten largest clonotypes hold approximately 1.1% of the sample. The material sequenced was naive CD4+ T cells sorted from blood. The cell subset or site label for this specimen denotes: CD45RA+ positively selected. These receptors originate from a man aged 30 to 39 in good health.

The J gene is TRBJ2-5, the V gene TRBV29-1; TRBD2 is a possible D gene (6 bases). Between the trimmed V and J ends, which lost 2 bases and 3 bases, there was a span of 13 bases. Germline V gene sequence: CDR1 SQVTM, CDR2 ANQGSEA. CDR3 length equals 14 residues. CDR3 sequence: CSVEKVRGKETQYF. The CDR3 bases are TGCAGCGTTGAAAAGGTTCGCGGGAAAGAGACCCAGTACTTC.

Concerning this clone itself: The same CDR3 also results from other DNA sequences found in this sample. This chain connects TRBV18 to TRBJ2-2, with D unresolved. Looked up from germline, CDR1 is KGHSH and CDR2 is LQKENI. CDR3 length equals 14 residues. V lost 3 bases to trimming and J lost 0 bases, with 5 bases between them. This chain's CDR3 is CASSPAANTGELFF. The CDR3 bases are TGTGCCAGCTCACCGGCTGCGAACACCGGGGAGCTGTTTTTT.

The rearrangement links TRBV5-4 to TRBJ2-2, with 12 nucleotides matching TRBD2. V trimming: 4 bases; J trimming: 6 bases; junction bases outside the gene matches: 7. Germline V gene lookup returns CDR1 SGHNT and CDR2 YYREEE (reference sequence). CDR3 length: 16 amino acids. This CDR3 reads CASSVPTSGRSGELFF. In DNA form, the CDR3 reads TGTGCCAGCAGCGTACCGACTAGCGGGAGATCCGGGGAGCTGTTTTTT.

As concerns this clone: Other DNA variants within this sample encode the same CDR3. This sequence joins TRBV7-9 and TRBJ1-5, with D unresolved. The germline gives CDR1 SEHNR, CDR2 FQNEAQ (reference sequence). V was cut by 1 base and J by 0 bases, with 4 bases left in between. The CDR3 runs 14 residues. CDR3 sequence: CASSLDGSNQPQHF. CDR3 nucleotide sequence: TGTGCCAGCAGCTTAGATGGTAGCAATCAGCCCCAGCATTTT.

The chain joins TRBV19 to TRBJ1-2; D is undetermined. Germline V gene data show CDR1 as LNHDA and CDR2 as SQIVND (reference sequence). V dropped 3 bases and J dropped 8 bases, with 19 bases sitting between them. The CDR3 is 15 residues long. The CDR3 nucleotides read TGTGCCAGTAGTATTGACCACGGACCAATAGGCGGCTACACCTTC. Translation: CASSIDHGPIGGYTF.

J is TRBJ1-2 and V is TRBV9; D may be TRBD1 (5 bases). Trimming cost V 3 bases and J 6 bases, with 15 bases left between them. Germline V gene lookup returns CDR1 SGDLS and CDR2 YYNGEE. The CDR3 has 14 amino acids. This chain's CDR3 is CASSARLSRDGYTF. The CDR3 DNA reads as TGTGCCAGCAGCGCCCGTCTCTCCAGGGATGGCTACACCTTC.

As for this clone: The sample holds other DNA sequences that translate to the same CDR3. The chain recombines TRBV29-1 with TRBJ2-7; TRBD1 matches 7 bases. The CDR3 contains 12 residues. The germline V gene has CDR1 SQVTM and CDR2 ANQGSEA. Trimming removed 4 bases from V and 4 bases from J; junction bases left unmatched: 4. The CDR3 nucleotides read TGCAGCGTTGTGGCAGGGGGTTACGAGCAGTACTTC. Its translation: CSVVAGGYEQYF.

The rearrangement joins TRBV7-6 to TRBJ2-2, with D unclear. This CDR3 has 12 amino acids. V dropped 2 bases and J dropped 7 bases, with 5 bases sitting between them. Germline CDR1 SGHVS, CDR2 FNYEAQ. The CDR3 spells CASSLRIGELFF. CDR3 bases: TGTGCCAGCAGCTTACGTATCGGGGAGCTGTTTTTT.

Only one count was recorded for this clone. This chain's CDR3 is CACRSSIYEQYF. CDR3 bases: TGTGCCTGTAGGTCCTCCATCTACGAGCAGTACTTC. The gene calls are TRBV28 and TRBJ2-7; no reliable D call. Germline V gives CDR1 MDHEN, CDR2 SYDVKM. Trimming pared 11 bases from V and 3 bases from J, leaving 14 bases between. The length of the CDR3 is 12 residues.

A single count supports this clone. The CDR3 DNA sequence: TGTGCCAGCAGAGTGACAGGCAACACTGAAGCTTTCTTT. Its protein product is CASRVTGNTEAFF. The gene calls are TRBV6-1 and TRBJ1-1; tentative D call: TRBD1 (6 bases). The CDR3 runs 13 residues. CDR1 MNHNS and CDR2 SASEGT come from the germline V gene. The V end lost 6 bases, the J end lost 2 bases, and 10 bases lay between the germline ends.

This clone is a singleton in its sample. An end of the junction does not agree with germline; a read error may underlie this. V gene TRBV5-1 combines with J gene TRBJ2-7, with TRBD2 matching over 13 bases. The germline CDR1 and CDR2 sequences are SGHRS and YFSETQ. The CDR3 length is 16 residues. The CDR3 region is CASSFGLAGVFYGQYF. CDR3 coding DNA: TGCGCCAGCAGCTTTGGACTAGCGGGAGTTTTCTACGGGCAGTACTTC. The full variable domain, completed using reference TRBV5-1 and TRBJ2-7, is KAGVTQTPRYLIKTRGQQVTLSCSPISGHRSVSWYQQTPGQGLQFLFEYFSETQRNKGNFPGRFSGRQFSNSRSEMNVSTLELGDSALYLCASSFGLAGVFYGQYFGPGTRLTVT.

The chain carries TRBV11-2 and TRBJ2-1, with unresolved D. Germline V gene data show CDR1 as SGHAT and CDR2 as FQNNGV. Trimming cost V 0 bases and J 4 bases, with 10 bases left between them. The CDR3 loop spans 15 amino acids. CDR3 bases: TGTGCCAGCAGCTTAGATCTCCAGCTTTACAATGAGCAGTTCTTC. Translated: CASSLDLQLYNEQFF.

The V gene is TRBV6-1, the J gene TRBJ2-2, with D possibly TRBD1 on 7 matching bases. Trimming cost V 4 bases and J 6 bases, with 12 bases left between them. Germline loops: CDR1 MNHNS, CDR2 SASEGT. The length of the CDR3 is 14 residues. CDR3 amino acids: CASSGQGGAGELFF. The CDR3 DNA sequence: TGTGCCAGCAGTGGGCAGGGGGGCGCCGGGGAGCTGTTTTTT.

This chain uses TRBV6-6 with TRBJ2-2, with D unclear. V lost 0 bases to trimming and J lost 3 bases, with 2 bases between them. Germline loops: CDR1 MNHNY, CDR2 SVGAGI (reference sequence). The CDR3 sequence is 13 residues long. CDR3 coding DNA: TGTGCCAGCAGTTACTCCCACACCGGGGAGCTGTTTTTT. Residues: CASSYSHTGELFF.

CDR3 sequence reads: CASSEGTGPYNEQFF. Written as DNA, the CDR3 is TGCGCCAGCAGTGAGGGTACAGGGCCCTACAATGAGCAGTTCTTC. V is TRBV10-1 and J is TRBJ2-1; D perhaps matches TRBD1 (6 bases). Germline-derived CDR1 and CDR2 are WNHNN and SYGVQD (reference sequence). The CDR3 is 15 amino acids. The ends were cut back, 2 bases at V and 2 bases at J, with 10 bases in the middle.

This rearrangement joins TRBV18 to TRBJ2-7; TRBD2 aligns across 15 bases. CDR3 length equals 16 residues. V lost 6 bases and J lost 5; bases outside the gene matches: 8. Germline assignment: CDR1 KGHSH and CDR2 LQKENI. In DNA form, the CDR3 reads TGTGCCAGCTCCGGACTAGCGGGAGGGCCGCCGGACGAGCAGTACTTC. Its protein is CASSGLAGGPPDEQYF.

The CDR3 DNA follows: TGCGCCAGCAGCCCGGAGAACAATGAGCAGTTCTTC. Its translation is CASSPENNEQFF. The rearrangement links TRBV5-1 to TRBJ2-1; D remains ambiguous. Germline loops: CDR1 SGHRS, CDR2 YFSETQ. With 4 bases removed from V and 5 bases from J, the gap between germline ends came to 7 bases. The CDR3 is made up of 12 amino acids.

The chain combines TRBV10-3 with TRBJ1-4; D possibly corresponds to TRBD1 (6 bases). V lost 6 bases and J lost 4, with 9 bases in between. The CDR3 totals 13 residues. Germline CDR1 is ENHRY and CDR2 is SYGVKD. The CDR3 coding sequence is TGTGCCATCAGGAGGGACATTAATGAAAAACTGTTTTTT. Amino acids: CAIRRDINEKLFF.

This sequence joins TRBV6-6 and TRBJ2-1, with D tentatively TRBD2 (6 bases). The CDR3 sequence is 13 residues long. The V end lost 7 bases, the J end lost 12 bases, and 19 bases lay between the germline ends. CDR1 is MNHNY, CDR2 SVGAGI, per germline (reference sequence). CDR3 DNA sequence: TGTGCCAGCACCTCCGGGGCGGGATTTTGGCAGTTCTTC. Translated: CASTSGAGFWQFF.

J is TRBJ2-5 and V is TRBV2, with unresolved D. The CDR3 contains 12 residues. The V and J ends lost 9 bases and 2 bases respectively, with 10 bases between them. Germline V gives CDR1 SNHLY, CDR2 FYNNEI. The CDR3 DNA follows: TGTGCCAGTAAGGATCTTCAAGAGACCCAGTACTTC. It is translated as CASKDLQETQYF.

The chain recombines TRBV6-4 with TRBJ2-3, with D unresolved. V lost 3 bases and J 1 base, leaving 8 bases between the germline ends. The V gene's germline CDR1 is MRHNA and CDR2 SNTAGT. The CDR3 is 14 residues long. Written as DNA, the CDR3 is TGTGCCAGCAGTGATTACGTACGCACAGATACGCAGTATTTT. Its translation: CASSDYVRTDTQYF.

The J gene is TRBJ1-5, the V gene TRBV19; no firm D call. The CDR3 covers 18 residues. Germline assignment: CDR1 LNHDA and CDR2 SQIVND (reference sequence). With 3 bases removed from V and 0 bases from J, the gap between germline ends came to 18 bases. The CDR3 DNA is TGTGCCAGTAGTATTGAGTACTCGCGGGCATATAGCAATCAGCCCCAGCATTTT. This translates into CASSIEYSRAYSNQPQHF. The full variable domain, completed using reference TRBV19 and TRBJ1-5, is DGGITQSPKYLFRKEGQNVTLSCEQNLNHDAMYWYRQDPGQGLRLIYYSQIVNDFQKGDIAEGYSVSREKKESFPLTVTSAQKNPTAFYLCASSIEYSRAYSNQPQHFGDGTRLSIL.

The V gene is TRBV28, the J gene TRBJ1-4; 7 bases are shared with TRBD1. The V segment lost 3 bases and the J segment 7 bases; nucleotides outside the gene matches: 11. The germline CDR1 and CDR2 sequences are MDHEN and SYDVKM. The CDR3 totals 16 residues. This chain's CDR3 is CASSFPRTGYREKLFF. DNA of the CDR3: TGTGCCAGCAGTTTCCCACGGACAGGTTACCGTGAAAAACTGTTTTTT.

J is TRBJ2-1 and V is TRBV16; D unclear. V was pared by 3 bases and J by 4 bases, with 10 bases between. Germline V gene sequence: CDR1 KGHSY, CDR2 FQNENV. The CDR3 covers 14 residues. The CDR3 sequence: CASSQATRYNEQFF. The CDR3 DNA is TGTGCCAGCAGCCAGGCGACACGATACAATGAGCAGTTCTTC.

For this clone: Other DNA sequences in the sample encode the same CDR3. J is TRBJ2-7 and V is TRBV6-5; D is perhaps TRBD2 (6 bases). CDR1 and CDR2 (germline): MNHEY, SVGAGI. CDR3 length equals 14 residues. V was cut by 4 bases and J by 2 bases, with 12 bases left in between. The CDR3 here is CASSSPGLTYEQYF. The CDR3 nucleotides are TGTGCCAGCAGTTCCCCGGGACTGACCTACGAGCAGTACTTC.

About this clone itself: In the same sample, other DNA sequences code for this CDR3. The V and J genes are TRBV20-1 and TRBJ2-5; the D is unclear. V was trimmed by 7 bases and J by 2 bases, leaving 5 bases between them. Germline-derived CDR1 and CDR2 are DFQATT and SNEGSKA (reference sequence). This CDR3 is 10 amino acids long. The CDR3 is CSGFQETQYF. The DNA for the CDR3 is TGCAGTGGGTTTCAAGAGACCCAGTACTTC.

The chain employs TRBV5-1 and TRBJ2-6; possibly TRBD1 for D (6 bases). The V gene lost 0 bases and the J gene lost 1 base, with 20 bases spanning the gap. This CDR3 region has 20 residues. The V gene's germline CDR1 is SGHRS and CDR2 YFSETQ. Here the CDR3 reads CASSLVTTGLGLSGANVLTF. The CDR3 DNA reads TGCGCCAGCAGCTTGGTTACGACAGGTTTGGGATTATCTGGGGCCAACGTCCTGACTTTC.

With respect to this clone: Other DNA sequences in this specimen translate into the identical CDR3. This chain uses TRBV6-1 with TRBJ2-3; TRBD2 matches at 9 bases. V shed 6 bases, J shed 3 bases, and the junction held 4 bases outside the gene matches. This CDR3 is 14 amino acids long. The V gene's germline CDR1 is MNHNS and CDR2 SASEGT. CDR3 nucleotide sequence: TGTGCCAGCAGGACTAGCGGCCGGACAGATACGCAGTATTTT. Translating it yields CASRTSGRTDTQYF.

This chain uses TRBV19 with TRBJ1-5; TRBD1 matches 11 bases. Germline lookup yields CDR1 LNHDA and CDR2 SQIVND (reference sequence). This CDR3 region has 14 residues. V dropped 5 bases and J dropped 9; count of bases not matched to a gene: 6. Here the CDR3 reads CASSHGTGGRPQHF. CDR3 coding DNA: TGTGCCAGTAGTCATGGGACAGGGGGGCGGCCCCAGCATTTT.

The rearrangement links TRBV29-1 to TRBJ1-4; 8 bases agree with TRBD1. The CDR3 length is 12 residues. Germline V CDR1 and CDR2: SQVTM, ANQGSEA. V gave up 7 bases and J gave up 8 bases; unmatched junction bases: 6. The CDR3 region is CSANTGGEKLFF. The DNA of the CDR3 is TGCAGCGCGAATACAGGGGGGGAAAAACTGTTTTTT.

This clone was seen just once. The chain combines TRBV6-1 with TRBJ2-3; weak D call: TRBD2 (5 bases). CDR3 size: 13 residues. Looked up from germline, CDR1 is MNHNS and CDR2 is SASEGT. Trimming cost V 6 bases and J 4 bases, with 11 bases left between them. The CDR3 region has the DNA TGTGCCAGCAGGAGGGTCTCTTCAGATACGCAGTATTTT. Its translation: CASRRVSSDTQYF.